This T cell receptor beta chain was recovered during a study of blood T cell repertoires in COVID-19 (dated by TCRdb to 2020 to 2022). Notes on the research overall: The collaborator samples originated in the United States, Italy and Spain and spanned the acute and convalescent phases of COVID-19. The repertoires were released in a freely available public database intended as a resource for research on the immune response to SARS-CoV-2. The prospective study material was composed of cDNA or gDNA derived from T cells, B-cell-depleted T cells, or PBMCs. The samples were drawn from two sources: the first 160 participants of the ongoing ImmuneRACE study, and 1,000 to 1,500 subjects contributed by 6 global collaborators. Where available, HLA class I and class II types were taken from metadata supplied by the sample provider and were not determined by assay-based typing. Sample metadata almost always included a de-identified subject ID, COVID-19 status, age in years and sex. Subjects who had been exposed to COVID-19, were actively infected with it, or had recovered from it provided the deeply sampled blood TCRbeta repertoires that made up the dataset. General conclusions and limits of the study: Clinical and demographic metadata were provided uncurated, with the amount varying by source and participant.

This clone was seen just once. No antigen is known for it. Per-base quality was not reported, and no clone a single base away is much larger than it. TCRbeta CDR3 regions were amplified from genomic DNA using the immunoSEQ Assay, a bias-controlled multiplex PCR. On the study's bioinformatics: The number of nucleated cells in each sample was estimated by amplification of reference gene primers within the assay. To quantify the absolute abundance of each unique TCRbeta CDR3 rearrangement, sequence reads were collapsed and filtered. Productive Simpson clonality was computed per sample as the square root of Simpson's diversity index over productive rearrangements. The table comes from immuneACCESS by way of TCRdb, which keeps in-frame sequences with V and J called. Part of the clones is missing from these tables; in studies checked, under half for an unresolved V gene and the rest for unknown reasons. The V and J calls and the clone size are those of that table, but D and trimming were determined from the DNA. This sample holds 190,000 or so clones; about 80% were observed only once. Of the sample, 6.5% to 9.5% falls within the top ten clones.

Participants in the prospective study were enrolled through a virtual design, were aged 18 to 89 years, and lived in under 25 United States geographic areas. To assign participants to cohorts, the prospective study relied on clinical history that participants themselves reported in a screening survey and a study questionnaire. Recovered participants in ImmuneRACE Cohort 3 were defined by two consecutive negative NP/OP PCR tests, clearance by a healthcare professional, or resolution of symptoms. In the prospective study, whole blood, serum and a nasopharyngeal or oropharyngeal swab were collected from each participant by mobile phlebotomists. Participants in the prospective study had the option to provide additional blood draws and questionnaires over an approximately 2-month period. Before DNA extraction, prospective study blood samples were shipped either frozen or at room temperature. The germline V gene specifies SGDLS as CDR1 and YYNGEE as CDR2. Spanning cysteine to phenylalanine, the CDR3 consists of 17 amino acids. Solely the CDR3 DNA is kept, with 51 bases framed from the first base. Relative to germline, V is missing 7 bases and J is missing 0 bases, with 7 bases of the junction outside any gene match.

The chain links TRBV9 with TRBJ2-6, with TRBD2 identical over 10 junction bases. This TCR was sampled from a man aged 40-49 years who had recovered from COVID-19. Sequenced material: PBMCs or T cells enriched from blood (not recorded which). Here the CDR3 is given as CASSPSGGPSGANVLTF. DNA sequence: TGTGCCAGCTCTCCTAGCGGGGGACCCTCTGGGGCCAACGTCCTGACTTTC.